Reported below is one TCR beta chain. Repertoires were generated with immunoSEQ multiplex PCR, while TCRdb's copy carries only in-frame clones and drops some. The table includes 600,000 or so clones, 95% to 98% detected once. CD8 cells regarded as naive lacked CD45RO, were positively chosen for CCR7, and omitted terminally differentiated effector memory CD45RA+ cells. This CDR3 contains 15 residues. V lost 1 base, J lost 3 bases, and 9 bases lay in between. The germline V gene has CDR1 MGHDK and CDR2 SYGVNS. These data originate in a study of shared clonotypes between healthy human individuals. The TCR originated in a man aged 25-40 years in good health. The sample taken for sequencing was naive CD8+ T cells sorted from blood. V and J are TRBV25-1 and TRBJ2-2; no reliable D call. The CDR3 DNA sequence: TGTGCCAGCAGTGAATCTCTCGCAGACACCGGGGAGCTGTTTTTT. Protein sequence: CASSESLADTGELFF.